The entry below gives a single T cell receptor beta chain sequence along with its context. The data were taken from a study of blood T cell repertoires in COVID-19. Germline CDR1 SGHRS, CDR2 YFSETQ. With V trimmed by 4 bases and J by 6 bases, 7 bases remained unmatched. The CDR3 totals 14 residues. In the original workflow: Counts of nucleated cells, estimated from reference gene primer amplification, were obtained. Profiling relied on immunoSEQ multiplex PCR, and the TCRdb table lists in-frame clones only, not all of them. The V and J calls and clone size were taken over from that table, and D and trimming were inferred from the DNA. The table records fewer than 450,000 clones, approximately 88% of them present only once. The Seattle patients joined while their infection was active and were tracked longitudinally afterward.

The receptor's source is a woman between 50 and 59 years old with COVID-19, enrolled during active disease. The V gene is TRBV5-1, the J gene TRBJ2-3; TRBD2 matches at 8 bases. Sequenced material: peripheral blood. Here the CDR3 reads CASSQGLVADTQYF. The CDR3 nucleotides are TGCGCCAGCAGCCAGGGACTAGTCGCGGATACGCAGTATTTT.